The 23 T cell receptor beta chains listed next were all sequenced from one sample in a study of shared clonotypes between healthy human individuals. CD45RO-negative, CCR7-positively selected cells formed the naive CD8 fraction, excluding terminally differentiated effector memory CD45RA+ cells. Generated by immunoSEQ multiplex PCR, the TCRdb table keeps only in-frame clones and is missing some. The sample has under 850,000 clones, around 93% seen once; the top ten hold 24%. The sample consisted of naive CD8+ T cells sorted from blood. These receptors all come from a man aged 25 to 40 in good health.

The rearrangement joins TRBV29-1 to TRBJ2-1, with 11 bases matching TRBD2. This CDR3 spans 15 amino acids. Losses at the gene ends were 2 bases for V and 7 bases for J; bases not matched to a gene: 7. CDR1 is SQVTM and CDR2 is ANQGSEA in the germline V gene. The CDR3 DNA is TGCAGCGTTGAATTTGTTAGCGGGAGGGTTAATGAGCAGTTCTTC. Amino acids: CSVEFVSGRVNEQFF.

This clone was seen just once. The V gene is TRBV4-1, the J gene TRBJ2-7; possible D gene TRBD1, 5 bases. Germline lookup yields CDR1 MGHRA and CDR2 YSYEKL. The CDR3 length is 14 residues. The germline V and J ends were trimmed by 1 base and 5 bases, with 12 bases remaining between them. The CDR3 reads CASSQAGGRDEQYF. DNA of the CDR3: TGCGCCAGCAGCCAAGCTGGTGGCAGGGACGAGCAGTACTTC.

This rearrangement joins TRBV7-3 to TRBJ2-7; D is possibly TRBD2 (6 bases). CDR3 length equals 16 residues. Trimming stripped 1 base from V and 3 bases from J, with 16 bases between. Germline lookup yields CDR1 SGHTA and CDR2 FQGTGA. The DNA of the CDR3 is TGTGCCAGCAGCTTAAATCTGACTAGTTGGGTCTACGAGCAGTACTTC. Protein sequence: CASSLNLTSWVYEQYF. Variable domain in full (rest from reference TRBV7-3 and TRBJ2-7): GAGVSQTPSNKVTEKGKYVELRCDPISGHTALYWYRQSLGQGPEFLIYFQGTGAADDSGLPNDRFFAVRPEGSVSTLKIQRTERGDSAVYLCASSLNLTSWVYEQYFGPGTRLTVT.

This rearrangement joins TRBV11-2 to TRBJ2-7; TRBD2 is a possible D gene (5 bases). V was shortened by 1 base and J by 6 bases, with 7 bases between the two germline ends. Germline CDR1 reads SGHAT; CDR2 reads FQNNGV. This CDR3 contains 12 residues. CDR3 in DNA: TGTGCCAGCAGCTTAGTCGGGGTCGAGCAGTACTTC. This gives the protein CASSLVGVEQYF.

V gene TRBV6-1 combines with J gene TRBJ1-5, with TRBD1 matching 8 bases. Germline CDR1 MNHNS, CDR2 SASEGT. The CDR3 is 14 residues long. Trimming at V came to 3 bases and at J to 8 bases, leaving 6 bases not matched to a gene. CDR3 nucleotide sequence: TGTGCCAGCAGTGAGGGACAGGCGGGGAAGCCCCAGCATTTT. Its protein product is CASSEGQAGKPQHF.

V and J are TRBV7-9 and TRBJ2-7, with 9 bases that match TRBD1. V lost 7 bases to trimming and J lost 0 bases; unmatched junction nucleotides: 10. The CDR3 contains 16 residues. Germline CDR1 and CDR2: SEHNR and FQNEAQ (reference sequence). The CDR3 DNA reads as TGTGCCAGCACCGGGGGTCGGGACAGGGTCTCCTACGAGCAGTACTTC. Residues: CASTGGRDRVSYEQYF.

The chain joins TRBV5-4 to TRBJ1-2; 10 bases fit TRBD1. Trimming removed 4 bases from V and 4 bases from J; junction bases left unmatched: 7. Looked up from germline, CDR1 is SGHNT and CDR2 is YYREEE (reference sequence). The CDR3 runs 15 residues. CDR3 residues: CASSGRDRGPYGYTF. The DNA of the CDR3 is TGTGCCAGCAGCGGCCGGGACAGGGGTCCCTATGGCTACACCTTC.

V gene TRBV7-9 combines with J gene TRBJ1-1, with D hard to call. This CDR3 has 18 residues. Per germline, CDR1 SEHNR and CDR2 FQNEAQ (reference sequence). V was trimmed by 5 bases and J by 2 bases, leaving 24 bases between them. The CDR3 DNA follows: TGTGCCAGCAGCCCTCTGGTCTCTGGCCCTTCGTATAACACTGAAGCTTTCTTT. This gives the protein CASSPLVSGPSYNTEAFF. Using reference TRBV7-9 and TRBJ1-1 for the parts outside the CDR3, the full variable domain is DTGVSQNPRHKITKRGQNVTFRCDPISEHNRLYWYRQTLGQGPEFLTYFQNEAQLEKSRLLSDRFSAERPKGSFSTLEIQRTEQGDSAMYLCASSPLVSGPSYNTEAFFGQGTRLTVV.

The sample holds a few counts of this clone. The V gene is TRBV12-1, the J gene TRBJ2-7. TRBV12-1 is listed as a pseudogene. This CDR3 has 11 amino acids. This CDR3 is CASGCSYEQYF. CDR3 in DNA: TGTGCCAGCGGATGTTCCTACGAGCAGTACTTC.

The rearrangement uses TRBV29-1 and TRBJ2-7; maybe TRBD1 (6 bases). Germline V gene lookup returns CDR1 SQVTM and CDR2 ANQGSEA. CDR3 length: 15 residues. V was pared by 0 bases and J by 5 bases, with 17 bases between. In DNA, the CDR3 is TGCAGCGTTGAAGACCCGAGGGGGACCCCTCACGAGCAGTACTTC. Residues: CSVEDPRGTPHEQYF.

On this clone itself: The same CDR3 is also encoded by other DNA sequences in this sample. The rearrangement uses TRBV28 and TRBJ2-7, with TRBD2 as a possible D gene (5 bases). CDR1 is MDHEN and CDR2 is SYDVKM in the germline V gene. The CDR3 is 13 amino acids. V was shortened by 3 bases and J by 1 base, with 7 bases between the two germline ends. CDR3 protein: CASSFPGSYEQYF. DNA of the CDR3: TGTGCCAGCAGTTTTCCGGGGTCCTACGAGCAGTACTTC. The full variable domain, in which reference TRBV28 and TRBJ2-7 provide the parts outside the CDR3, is DVKVTQSSRYLVKRTGEKVFLECVQDMDHENMFWYRQDPGLGLRLIYFSYDVKMKEKGDIPEGYSVSREKKERFSLILESASTNQTSMYLCASSFPGSYEQYFGPGTRLTVT.

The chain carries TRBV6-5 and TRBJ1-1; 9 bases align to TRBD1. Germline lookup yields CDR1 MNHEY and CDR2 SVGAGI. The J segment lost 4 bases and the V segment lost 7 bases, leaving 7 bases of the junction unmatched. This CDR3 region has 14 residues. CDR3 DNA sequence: TGTGCCAGCACCAGGGGACAGGGAACCACTGAAGCTTTCTTT. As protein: CASTRGQGTTEAFF.

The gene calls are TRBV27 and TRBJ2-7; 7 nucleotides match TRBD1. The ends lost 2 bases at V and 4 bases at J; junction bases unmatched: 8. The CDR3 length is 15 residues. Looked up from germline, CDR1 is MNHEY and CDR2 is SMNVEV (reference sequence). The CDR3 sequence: CASSLETGSFYEQYF. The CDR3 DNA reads TGTGCCAGCAGTTTAGAGACAGGGTCCTTTTACGAGCAGTACTTC.

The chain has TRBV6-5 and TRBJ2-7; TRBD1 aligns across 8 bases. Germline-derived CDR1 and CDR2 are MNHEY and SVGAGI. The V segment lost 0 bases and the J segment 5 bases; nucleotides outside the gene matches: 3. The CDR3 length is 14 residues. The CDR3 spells CASSYSTGVHEQYF. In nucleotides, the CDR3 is TGTGCCAGCAGTTACTCGACAGGGGTTCACGAGCAGTACTTC.

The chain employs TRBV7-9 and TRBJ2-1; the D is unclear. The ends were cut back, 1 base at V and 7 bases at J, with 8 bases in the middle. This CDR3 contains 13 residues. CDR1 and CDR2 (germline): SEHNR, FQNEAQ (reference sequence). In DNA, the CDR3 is TGTGCCAGCAGCTTAGGGTCTGGGAATGAGCAGTTCTTC. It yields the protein CASSLGSGNEQFF.

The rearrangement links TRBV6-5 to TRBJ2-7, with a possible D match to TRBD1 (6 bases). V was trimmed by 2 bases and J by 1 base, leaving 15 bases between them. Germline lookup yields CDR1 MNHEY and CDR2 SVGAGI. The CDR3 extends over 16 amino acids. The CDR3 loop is CASSYIYGDISYEQYF. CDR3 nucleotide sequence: TGTGCCAGCAGTTACATATACGGGGACATATCCTACGAGCAGTACTTC.

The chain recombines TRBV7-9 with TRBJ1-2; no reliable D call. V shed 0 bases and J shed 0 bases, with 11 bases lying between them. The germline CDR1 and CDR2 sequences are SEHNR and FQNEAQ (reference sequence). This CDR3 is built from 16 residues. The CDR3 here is CASSLAEAEANYGYTF. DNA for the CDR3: TGTGCCAGCAGCTTAGCGGAGGCTGAAGCTAACTATGGCTACACCTTC.

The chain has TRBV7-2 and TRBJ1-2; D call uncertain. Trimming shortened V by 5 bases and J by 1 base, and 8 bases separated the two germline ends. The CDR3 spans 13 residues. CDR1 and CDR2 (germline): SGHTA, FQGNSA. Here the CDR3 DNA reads TGTGCCAGCAGCCCCCCCCATAACTATGGCTACACCTTC. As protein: CASSPPHNYGYTF.

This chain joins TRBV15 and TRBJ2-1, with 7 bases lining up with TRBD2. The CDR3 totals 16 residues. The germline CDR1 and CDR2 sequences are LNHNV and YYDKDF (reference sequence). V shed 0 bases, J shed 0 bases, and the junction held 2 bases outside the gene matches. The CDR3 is CATSRDWGGSYNEQFF. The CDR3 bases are TGTGCCACCAGCAGAGATTGGGGGGGCTCCTACAATGAGCAGTTCTTC.

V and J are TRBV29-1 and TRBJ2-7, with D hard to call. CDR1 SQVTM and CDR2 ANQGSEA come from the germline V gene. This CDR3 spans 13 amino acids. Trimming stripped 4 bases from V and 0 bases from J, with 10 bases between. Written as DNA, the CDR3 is TGCAGCGTTGTGTGGGTAGACTCCTACGAGCAGTACTTC. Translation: CSVVWVDSYEQYF.

In nucleotides, the CDR3 is TGTGCCAGCAGCCCGATAGCGGGAGGCGCCACCGGGGAGCTGTTTTTT. It specifies CASSPIAGGATGELFF. J is TRBJ2-2 and V is TRBV5-4; 10 bases agree with TRBD2. Germline assignment: CDR1 SGHNT and CDR2 YYREEE (reference sequence). There are 16 residues in the CDR3. Trimming cost V 4 bases and J 4 bases; bases outside gene matches: 7. The full variable domain, rest sourced from reference TRBV5-4 and TRBJ2-2, is ETGVTQSPTHLIKTRGQQVTLRCSSQSGHNTVSWYQQALGQGPQFIFQYYREEENGRGNFPPRFSGLQFPNYSSELNVNALELDDSALYLCASSPIAGGATGELFFGEGSRLTVL.

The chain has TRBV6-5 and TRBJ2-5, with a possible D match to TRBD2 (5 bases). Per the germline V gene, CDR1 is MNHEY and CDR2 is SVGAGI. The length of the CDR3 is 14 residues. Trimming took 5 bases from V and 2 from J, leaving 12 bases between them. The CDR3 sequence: CASSNRGLQETQYF. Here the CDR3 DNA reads TGTGCCAGCAGTAACCGGGGATTACAAGAGACCCAGTACTTC.

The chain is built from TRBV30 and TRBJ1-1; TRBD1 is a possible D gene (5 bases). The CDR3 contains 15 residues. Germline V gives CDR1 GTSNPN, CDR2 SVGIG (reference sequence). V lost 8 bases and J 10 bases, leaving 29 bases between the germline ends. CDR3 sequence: CAHDPGQVLYEGAFF. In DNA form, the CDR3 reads TGTGCCCACGACCCGGGGCAGGTTCTTTACGAAGGAGCTTTCTTT.